The 27 T cell receptor beta chains below all came from one sample that was sequenced in a study of T cell clonality in common variable immunodeficiency. TCRdb's table, derived via immunoSEQ multiplex PCR, lists solely in-frame clones and lacks some. The sample yields 30,000 to 40,000 clones, without any singletons. The sample consisted of peripheral blood mononuclear cells. These receptors all come from a person between 18 and 69 years old in good health.

By proportion, this clone is medium-sized. The CDR3 extends 3 residues past the end of the read, so its final part is completed from the germline J gene. V is TRBV4-2 and J is TRBJ2-3, with D possibly matching TRBD1 (6 bases). V was pared by 4 bases and J by 0 bases, with 26 bases between. This CDR3 is 20 amino acids long. Germline V lookup: CDR1 LGHNA, CDR2 YNFKEQ. CDR3 DNA, as far as it was read: TGTGCCAGCAGCCCCACATCCCCAGGACAGCGGATGGAGAGCACAGATACG. Protein: CASSPTSPGQRMESTDT. The whole CDR3 protein is CASSPTSPGQRMESTDTQYF.

About this clone itself: The CDR3 is cut off 3 residues early in the read; its end comes from the germline J gene. The J gene is TRBJ2-3, the V gene TRBV2; D is perhaps TRBD1 (6 bases). This CDR3 is built from 14 residues. Looked up from germline, CDR1 is SNHLY and CDR2 is FYNNEI. The part of the CDR3 DNA that was read is TGTGCCAGCAGTGGGGATTGGGGGCAAGAGACG. Protein: CASSGDWGQET. The full CDR3 protein reads CASSGDWGQETQYF.

This clone was observed a few times. Read coverage stops 3 residues before the CDR3 terminus; the germline J gene supplies the remainder. The chain links TRBV10-2 to TRBJ2-1; D is undetermined. The CDR3 extends over 13 amino acids. The V gene lost 2 bases and the J gene lost 4 bases, with 6 bases spanning the gap. CDR1 WSHSY and CDR2 SAAADI come from the germline V gene. CDR3 DNA, as far as it was read: TGCGCCAGCAGTGAGACACATTACAATGAG. This gives the protein CASSETHYNE. The full CDR3 protein reads CASSETHYNEQFF.

This clone was seen repeatedly, ten times or more. The missing CDR3 end, 3 residues past where the read stops, is filled in from the germline J gene. The chain has TRBV7-3 and TRBJ2-3; TRBD1 agrees at 7 bases. There are 15 residues in the CDR3. Looked up from germline, CDR1 is SGHTA and CDR2 is FQGTGA. The trim removed 2 bases at V and 8 bases at J, leaving 10 bases unmatched. CDR3 bases read: TGTGCCAGCAGCTTAGACAGGGAACGTGTTGGTACG. Translated, it gives CASSLDRERVGT. The CDR3 as a whole reads CASSLDRERVGTQYF.

In its sample, this clone was seen many times. The CDR3 end is not reached by the read, which stops 3 residues before it; the germline J gene fills it in. The chain couples TRBV2 to TRBJ2-7; no clear D gene. Looked up from germline, CDR1 is SNHLY and CDR2 is FYNNEI. Trimming took off 2 bases at V and 6 bases at J, with 8 bases between the two ends. The CDR3 has 12 amino acids. The chain's CDR3 is CASSERQAEQYF. CDR3 bases read: TGTGCCAGCAGTGAACGGCAGGCCGAG.

This clone was recorded at least ten times. The CDR3 is cut off 3 residues early in the read; its end comes from the germline J gene. This rearrangement joins TRBV5-1 to TRBJ2-5, with D possibly called TRBD1 or TRBD2 (7 bases each). This CDR3 spans 15 amino acids. V gave up 2 bases and J gave up 4 bases, with 15 bases separating them. Germline values: CDR1 SGHRS, CDR2 YFSETQ. The CDR3: CASSLGGGRRETQYF. Partial CDR3 DNA: TGCGCCAGCAGCTTAGGGGGCGGGAGAAGAGAGACC.

This clone was recorded at least ten times. Read sequence stops 3 residues before the CDR3 end, and the germline J gene provides the missing end. This sequence joins TRBV19 and TRBJ2-7, with 12 nucleotides matching TRBD2. Germline CDR1 reads LNHDA; CDR2 reads SQIVND (reference sequence). CDR3 length: 14 residues. V shed 5 bases, J shed 3 bases, and the junction held 2 bases outside the gene matches. The CDR3 loop reads CASSPGLAGYEQYF. The CDR3 bases that were read are TGTGCCAGTAGTCCGGGACTAGCGGGCTACGAG.

As concerns this clone: A far more abundant clone sits one base away, making this likely a read error. The CDR3 end lies 3 residues beyond the end of the read and is filled in from the germline J gene. J is TRBJ2-4 and V is TRBV19; 8 positions agree with TRBD1. The CDR3 spans 16 residues. The germline V gene has CDR1 LNHDA and CDR2 SQIVND (reference sequence). The chain's CDR3 is CATSTTGQVAKNIQYF. Partial CDR3 DNA: TGTGCCACTAGTACCACGGGACAGGTAGCCAAAAACATT.

This clone was detected ten times or more. The CDR3 goes on 3 residues after the read ends, and that part is filled in from the germline J gene. This chain joins TRBV29-1 and TRBJ2-1; D possibly corresponds to TRBD2 (6 bases). Germline assignment: CDR1 SQVTM and CDR2 ANQGSEA. The ends were cut back, 0 bases at V and 4 bases at J, with 16 bases in the middle. This CDR3 is 16 amino acids long. Partial CDR3 DNA: TGCAGCGTTGAAGATCTATCAGCGGGCCTGTACAATGAG. It specifies CSVEDLSAGLYNE. From start to end, the CDR3 is CSVEDLSAGLYNEQFF.

This clone appeared many times. The DNA read from the CDR3 is TGCAGCGTTGCTGGGCAGGACAATGAAAAG. It specifies CSVAGQDNEK. The complete CDR3 sequence is CSVAGQDNEKLFF. The V call is TRBV29-1, the J call TRBJ2-2; TRBD1 might be the D (5 bases). The missing CDR3 end, 3 residues past where the read stops, is filled in from the germline J gene. The CDR3 runs to 13 residues. CDR1 is SQVTM, CDR2 ANQGSEA, per germline.

This clone was recorded a few times. The read stops 3 residues short of the end of the CDR3; the missing end is completed from the germline J gene. J is TRBJ1-1 and V is TRBV25-1, with a tentative D call TRBD1 (5 bases). With 4 bases removed from V and 2 bases from J, the gap between germline ends came to 8 bases. Germline loops: CDR1 MGHDK, CDR2 SYGVNS. The CDR3 has 13 amino acids. CDR3 sequence: CASSGGGNTEAFF. Incomplete CDR3 DNA: TGTGCCAGCAGTGGGGGGGGAAACACTGAA.

The sample holds a few counts of this clone. A much larger clone sits a single nucleotide away, making a read error possible. The read terminates 3 residues ahead of where the CDR3 ends, so the germline J gene completes it. The rearrangement links TRBV19 to TRBJ1-2; a weak D match, TRBD1 (6 bases). The germline gives CDR1 LNHDA, CDR2 SQIVND (reference sequence). The CDR3 is 15 residues long. V lost 8 bases and J 3 bases, leaving 19 bases between the germline ends. The sequenced part of the CDR3 DNA is TGTGCCAGTGCCCGAGGGGGGGCTTTGGACTATGGC. Translation gives CASARGGALDYG. The complete CDR3 reads CASARGGALDYGYTF.

As concerns this clone: One junction end disagrees with the germline gene, perhaps due to a read error. The read stops 3 residues short of the end of the CDR3; the missing end is completed from the germline J gene. This chain connects TRBV7-3 to TRBJ1-6, with TRBD1 identical over 8 bases. The CDR3 runs 14 residues. Germline V gene sequence: CDR1 SGHTA, CDR2 FQGTGA. Incomplete CDR3 DNA: TGTGCCAGCAGCTCGGGACAGGAAAGTTCATCC. It encodes CASSSGQESSS. The full CDR3 protein is CASSSGQESSSLHF.

This clone was picked up many times. The CDR3 end lies 3 residues beyond the end of the read and is filled in from the germline J gene. The chain has TRBV7-9 and TRBJ2-7, with 7 nucleotides matching TRBD1. This CDR3 contains 12 residues. J gave up 6 bases and V 3 bases, and 2 bases lay outside the gene matches. Looked up from germline, CDR1 is SEHNR and CDR2 is FQNEAQ (reference sequence). CDR3 DNA (partial): TGTGCCAGCAGCTTCGACAGGGCCGAG. The encoded protein is CASSFDRAE. The CDR3 in full is CASSFDRAEQYF.

This clone has a handful of counts. The read stops 3 residues short of the end of the CDR3; the missing end is completed from the germline J gene. This chain joins TRBV30 and TRBJ1-2; possibly TRBD1 for D (5 bases). CDR3 length: 14 amino acids. Germline V CDR1 and CDR2: GTSNPN, SVGIG (reference sequence). The chain's CDR3 is CAWSVQDTNYDYTF. The CDR3 DNA, read in part, is TGTGCCTGGAGTGTACAGGACACCAACTACGAC.

In its sample, this clone was seen many times. The read gets to within 3 residues of the CDR3 end, and the germline J gene fills in the rest. The V and J genes are TRBV20-1 and TRBJ1-5, with D unresolved. The CDR3 sequence is 12 residues long. Trimming cost V 6 bases and J 1 base, with 7 bases left between them. The V gene's germline CDR1 is DFQATT and CDR2 SNEGSKA (reference sequence). Incomplete CDR3 DNA: TGCAGTGCCGCACAGAGCAATCAGCCC. Its protein product is CSAAQSNQP. The full CDR3 is CSAAQSNQPQHF.

Comments on this clone: The CDR3 extends 3 residues past the end of the read, so its final part is completed from the germline J gene. The chain is built from TRBV7-3 and TRBJ2-3; D perhaps matches TRBD2 (6 bases). The CDR3 covers 14 residues. The V end was cut by 5 bases, the J end by 6 bases, with 15 bases between. Looked up from germline, CDR1 is SGHTA and CDR2 is FQGTGA. CDR3 bases read: TGTGCCAGCAGCCCCTCACGGGACTGGGATACG. Protein product: CASSPSRDWDT. The whole CDR3 is CASSPSRDWDTQYF. The full variable domain, its missing parts supplied by reference TRBV7-3 and TRBJ2-3, is GAGVSQTPSNKVTEKGKYVELRCDPISGHTALYWYRQSLGQGPEFLIYFQGTGAADDSGLPNDRFFAVRPEGSVSTLKIQRTERGDSAVYLCASSPSRDWDTQYFGPGTRLTVL.

This clone came up a few times. The read is 3 residues too short to cover the CDR3 end, so that end is filled in from the germline J gene. The chain couples TRBV18 to TRBJ1-2; TRBD1 agrees at 8 bases. Germline CDR1 is KGHSH and CDR2 is LQKENI. The length of the CDR3 is 14 residues. The covered CDR3 bases are TGTGCCAGCATCACAGGGGGGCGGTCAGATACC. Translating gives CASITGGRSDT. The entire CDR3 sequence reads CASITGGRSDTYTF.

The table lists this clone with many counts. The read stops 3 residues short of the end of the CDR3; the missing end is completed from the germline J gene. The J gene is TRBJ2-3, the V gene TRBV10-3; D remains unclear. Trimming took 10 bases from V and 3 from J, leaving 14 bases between them. Germline assignment: CDR1 ENHRY and CDR2 SYGVKD. The CDR3 runs to 13 residues. This CDR3 is CATTQGGTDTQYF. The CDR3 DNA, read in part, is TGTGCCACCACTCAAGGCGGAACAGATACG.

This clone occurred many times. The CDR3 is cut off 3 residues early in the read; its end comes from the germline J gene. The rearrangement joins TRBV6-2 or TRBV6-3 to TRBJ2-5, with TRBD1 matching 8 bases. This CDR3 spans 17 amino acids. Germline values: CDR1 MNHEY, CDR2 SVGEGT. Trimming removed 5 bases from V and 2 bases from J; junction bases left unmatched: 13. The CDR3: CASSHRPRRDRQETQYF. CDR3 bases read: TGTGCCAGCAGTCACAGGCCTCGCCGGGACAGGCAAGAGACC.

This clone was seen ten or more times. The read falls 3 residues short of the CDR3 end, and the missing part is taken from the germline J gene. This rearrangement joins TRBV4-1 to TRBJ2-3; D remains unclear. Trimming left V 4 bases short and J 2 bases short, with 13 bases between. Germline CDR1 and CDR2: MGHRA and YSYEKL. The CDR3 runs to 15 residues. CDR3 region: CASSPRVGNTDTQYF. The sequenced CDR3 bases are TGCGCCAGCAGCCCCCGGGTTGGCAACACAGATACG.

This clone was observed at least ten times. The read terminates 3 residues ahead of where the CDR3 ends, so the germline J gene completes it. The J gene is TRBJ1-1, the V gene TRBV28, with a tentative D call TRBD1 (5 bases). Trimming shortened V by 2 bases and J by 4 bases, and 11 bases separated the two germline ends. Germline V lookup: CDR1 MDHEN, CDR2 SYDVKM. The CDR3 contains 14 residues. The CDR3 DNA, read in part, is TGTGCCAGCAGTTTAATGAGGGGTGCCACTGAA. Amino acids: CASSLMRGATE. The CDR3 in full is CASSLMRGATEAFF.

This clone was seen ten or more times. CDR3 region: CASSVVLTQYF. The CDR3 bases that were read are TGTGCCAGCAGTGTAGTGTTGACG. V gene TRBV2 combines with J gene TRBJ2-3; D gene ambiguous. The read comes to an end 3 residues before the CDR3 does, leaving the germline J gene to fill in the end. The CDR3 has 11 residues. CDR1 is SNHLY, CDR2 FYNNEI, per germline.

This clone was seen a few times. The read terminates 3 residues ahead of where the CDR3 ends, so the germline J gene completes it. J is TRBJ2-2 and V is TRBV7-9; D possibly corresponds to TRBD1 (5 bases). Germline CDR1 reads SEHNR; CDR2 reads FQNEAQ (reference sequence). CDR3 length equals 15 residues. CDR3 residues: CASSLGVRSRAPLFF. The DNA read from the CDR3 is TGTGCCAGCAGCTTAGGGGTCAGGTCCAGGGCACCG.

This clone was seen many times. The CDR3 goes on 3 residues after the read ends, and that part is filled in from the germline J gene. This chain uses TRBV7-9 with TRBJ1-2; D uncertain. Trimming took off 2 bases at V and 4 bases at J, with 8 bases between the two ends. This CDR3 has 13 amino acids. Germline CDR1 reads SEHNR; CDR2 reads FQNEAQ (reference sequence). The CDR3 spells CASSLITSYGYTF. The sequenced part of the CDR3 DNA is TGTGCCAGCAGCTTAATCACCAGCTATGGC.

This clone was picked up many times. The CDR3 extends 3 residues past the end of the read, so its final part is completed from the germline J gene. The chain couples TRBV7-9 to TRBJ2-5; weak D call: TRBD2 (6 bases). In germline, CDR1 is SEHNR, CDR2 FQNEAQ (reference sequence). Deletions cut 3 bases from V and 0 bases from J, with 8 bases between. The CDR3 runs to 14 residues. CDR3 region: CASSLEGYQETQYF. The CDR3 DNA, read in part, is TGTGCCAGCAGCTTGGAGGGCTACCAAGAGACC.

Remarks on this clone: The observed sequence ends 3 residues before the CDR3 terminus, with the missing tail filled in from the germline J gene. The chain carries TRBV2 and TRBJ2-3; D is undetermined. The germline V gene has CDR1 SNHLY and CDR2 FYNNEI. The CDR3 spans 13 residues. Trimming stripped 2 bases from V and 6 bases from J, with 9 bases between. The CDR3 loop is CASSENYRDTQYF. Incomplete CDR3 DNA: TGTGCCAGCAGTGAAAACTATCGGGATACG.